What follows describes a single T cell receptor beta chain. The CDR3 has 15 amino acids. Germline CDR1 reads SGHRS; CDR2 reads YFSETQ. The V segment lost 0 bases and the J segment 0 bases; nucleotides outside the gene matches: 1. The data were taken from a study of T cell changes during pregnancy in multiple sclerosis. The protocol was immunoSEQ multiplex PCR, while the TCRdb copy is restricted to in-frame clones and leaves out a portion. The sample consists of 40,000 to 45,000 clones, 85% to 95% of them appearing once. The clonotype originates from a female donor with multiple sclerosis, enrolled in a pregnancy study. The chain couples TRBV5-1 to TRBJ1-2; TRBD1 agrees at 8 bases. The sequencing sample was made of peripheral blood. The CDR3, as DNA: TGCGCCAGCAGCTTGGACAGGGGGACTAACTATGGCTACACCTTC. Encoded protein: CASSLDRGTNYGYTF.